This TCR beta chain stems from a study of neurological immune-mediated disorders. MiXCR, applied by TCRdb to the 5' RACE reads, yields one record per CDR3 protein. The data show 45,000 to 55,000 distinct CDR3 sequences, with approximately 6.2% seen just once and over 1.2% held by the top ten. This clonotype was detected many times. No antigen is known for it. The T cells used for sorted libraries numbered about 930,000, either CD4+ or CD8+. Notes on the study in general: HTLV-1-associated myelopathy had the most TCR clonal expansion, whereas multiple sclerosis had the least (lower than in healthy controls).

This CDR3 has 19 amino acids. Trimming took 2 bases from V and 0 from J; bases not matched to a gene: 13. Germline values: CDR1 MNHEY, CDR2 SVGAGI. The sample taken for sequencing was CD4+ T cells from blood. The source of this sequence is a young woman with multiple sclerosis. V usage is TRBV6-5 and J usage is TRBJ1-3; the match to TRBD1 covers 7 bases. In DNA form, the CDR3 reads TGTGCCAGCAGTTACCGACGAGACGTGGGACAGTTCTCTGGAAACACCATATATTTT. As protein: CASSYRRDVGQFSGNTIYF.